This T cell receptor (beta chain) was found in a study of type 1 regulatory T cells. Study-wide background: T-allo10 is a Tr1-enriched, alloantigen-specific CD4 T cell product made in vitro.

This CDR3 region has 15 residues. CDR1 and CDR2 (germline): MNHEY, SVGAGI. The J segment lost 7 bases and the V segment lost 6 bases, leaving 14 bases of the junction unmatched. TCRdb analysed the reads with MiXCR anew, one entry per CDR3 protein. Of roughly 67,000 distinct CDR3 sequences listed, roughly three fifths were seen once; the top ten hold about 7.3%. Graft donor-derived T-allo10 cells were described as host-alloantigen-specific, anergic, and alloantigen-specifically suppressive. This clonotype was counted once. What it recognizes is unknown. The sample taken for sequencing was cultured T cells, either the whole culture or a sorted T cell fraction (not recorded which). The subset is: Tr1-enriched cell product generated in vitro against host alloantigens. This clonotype was sampled from a human donor in good health. This sequence joins TRBV6-5 and TRBJ1-1; 7 bases map to TRBD1. For the CDR3, the DNA is TGTGCCAGCAGGGCGTCTACAGGGGTACAAGGTGAAGCTTTCTTT. Encoded protein: CASRASTGVQGEAFF.